Presented here are 30 T cell receptor beta chains from one specimen sequenced in a study of blood T cell repertoires in COVID-19. Generated by immunoSEQ multiplex PCR, the TCRdb table keeps only in-frame clones and is missing some. The sample has approximately 230,000 clones; nearly 90% are singletons. Material for sequencing was peripheral blood. These receptors all stem from a woman between 40 and 50 years old who had recovered from COVID-19.

V is TRBV6-6 and J is TRBJ2-1, with D perhaps matching TRBD2 (6 bases). This CDR3 contains 13 residues. V shed 5 bases and J shed 9 bases, with 14 bases lying between them. Germline CDR1 reads MNHNY; CDR2 reads SVGAGI (reference sequence). The CDR3 DNA reads TGTGCCAGCAGTATAGCGGAGTCGGGTGAGCAGTTCTTC. Its protein product is CASSIAESGEQFF.

The chain has TRBV19 and TRBJ2-1, with 7 bases aligning to TRBD1. The CDR3 consists of 15 residues. The V and J ends lost 3 bases and 2 bases, in that order; junction bases with no gene match: 4. Germline V gene data show CDR1 as LNHDA and CDR2 as SQIVND (reference sequence). The CDR3 sequence is CASSMGQSAYNEQFF. CDR3 bases: TGTGCCAGTAGTATGGGACAGAGTGCCTACAATGAGCAGTTCTTC.

The V call is TRBV7-9, the J call TRBJ2-7, with D possibly matching TRBD2 (6 bases). This CDR3 contains 14 residues. V was cut by 0 bases and J by 2 bases, with 8 bases left in between. Germline CDR1 reads SEHNR; CDR2 reads FQNEAQ (reference sequence). The CDR3 DNA reads TGTGCCAGCAGCTTAGCCGGCGGGACCTACGAGCAGTACTTC. It codes for CASSLAGGTYEQYF. Full variable domain (outside the CDR3, taken from reference TRBV7-9 and TRBJ2-7): DTGVSQNPRHKITKRGQNVTFRCDPISEHNRLYWYRQTLGQGPEFLTYFQNEAQLEKSRLLSDRFSAERPKGSFSTLEIQRTEQGDSAMYLCASSLAGGTYEQYFGPGTRLTVT.

The genes are TRBV3-1 (or the pseudogene TRBV3-2) and TRBJ2-3; 7 bases match TRBD2. Germline CDR1 and CDR2: LGHDT and YNNKEL (reference sequence). The J segment lost 3 bases and the V segment lost 4 bases, leaving 4 bases of the junction unmatched. The CDR3 has 14 amino acids. CDR3 residues: CASSRYGGTDTQYF. Here the CDR3 DNA reads TGTGCCAGCAGCCGTTACGGGGGGACAGATACGCAGTATTTT.

This clone appeared a few times. The chain employs TRBV30 and TRBJ2-2; 14 bases map to TRBD2. The junction had 6 bases not matched to a gene; V was cut back by 3 bases and J by 6 bases. Germline-derived CDR1 and CDR2 are GTSNPN and SVGIG (reference sequence). The CDR3 has 16 amino acids. The CDR3 sequence is CAWSWGLAGAAGELFF. The CDR3 coding sequence is TGTGCCTGGAGCTGGGGACTAGCGGGGGCCGCCGGGGAGCTGTTTTTT.

The genes are TRBV5-1 and TRBJ2-3; TRBD2 might be the D (6 bases). V was trimmed by 7 bases and J by 0 bases, leaving 12 bases between them. CDR1 and CDR2 from the germline V gene are SGHRS and YFSETQ. The CDR3 has 14 amino acids. CDR3 protein: CASRGGRSTDTQYF. For the CDR3, the DNA is TGCGCCAGCCGTGGGGGGAGAAGCACAGATACGCAGTATTTT.

The chain has TRBV5-6 and TRBJ1-4; D gene ambiguous. The CDR3 covers 16 residues. The germline V gene encodes CDR1 SGHDT and CDR2 YYEEEE. Trimming shortened V by 0 bases and J by 7 bases, and 16 bases separated the two germline ends. CDR3 sequence: CASSLAGRERSEKLFF. The CDR3 coding sequence is TGTGCCAGCAGCTTGGCCGGGCGGGAACGGAGTGAAAAACTGTTTTTT. The full variable domain, its missing parts supplied by reference TRBV5-6 and TRBJ1-4, is DAGVTQSPTHLIKTRGQQVTLRCSPKSGHDTVSWYQQALGQGPQFIFQYYEEEERQRGNFPDRFSGHQFPNYSSELNVNALLLGDSALYLCASSLAGRERSEKLFFGSGTQLSVL.

The J gene is TRBJ1-2, the V gene TRBV7-9, with 9 bases aligning to TRBD1. After removal of 5 bases from V and 5 bases from J, the junction contained 6 bases not matched to a gene. This CDR3 is 14 amino acids long. CDR1 is SEHNR and CDR2 is FQNEAQ in the germline V gene (reference sequence). CDR3 nucleotide sequence: TGTGCCAGCAGCCGCCTGGGACAGGGATATGGCTACACCTTC. It codes for CASSRLGQGYGYTF.

The table lists this clone with a few counts. The rearrangement links TRBV18 to TRBJ2-3, with no clear D. Germline values: CDR1 KGHSH, CDR2 LQKENI. V was trimmed by 0 bases and J by 4 bases, leaving 8 bases between them. This CDR3 has 14 residues. The CDR3 DNA reads as TGTGCCAGCTCACCACCCCGGTCGTCAGATACGCAGTATTTT. Protein product: CASSPPRSSDTQYF.

This CDR3 is CASSLGGQGPKETQYF. The DNA of the CDR3 is TGTGCCAGCAGCCTAGGAGGACAGGGACCTAAAGAGACCCAGTACTTC. This chain joins TRBV11-3 and TRBJ2-5, with TRBD1 matching over 8 bases. The V gene end was trimmed by 5 bases and the J gene end by 3 bases; junction bases not matched to a gene: 11. Germline loops: CDR1 SGHNT, CDR2 YENEEA. This CDR3 has 16 amino acids.

This chain joins TRBV19 and TRBJ1-5; 8 nucleotides match TRBD1. Germline assignment: CDR1 LNHDA and CDR2 SQIVND (reference sequence). The CDR3 is 15 residues long. V was pared by 4 bases and J by 4 bases, with 6 bases of the junction left unmatched. CDR3 nucleotide sequence: TGTGCCAGTAGTACCGGCAGGGGGCTTAATCAGCCCCAGCATTTT. Its translation is CASSTGRGLNQPQHF.

This clone was observed a few times. This chain uses TRBV5-1 with TRBJ2-2; TRBD1 matches at 7 bases. From germline, CDR1 is SGHRS and CDR2 YFSETQ. Trimming took 0 bases from V and 6 from J; bases not matched to a gene: 2. The CDR3 runs to 14 residues. CDR3 nucleotide sequence: TGCGCCAGCAGCTTGGGACAGGGTTCCGGGGAGCTGTTTTTT. It encodes CASSLGQGSGELFF.

The V call is TRBV6-5, the J call TRBJ2-1; the match to TRBD1 covers 11 bases. With 7 bases clipped from V and 1 base from J, the junction kept 3 bases outside the gene matches. Germline-derived CDR1 and CDR2 are MNHEY and SVGAGI. This CDR3 comprises 15 residues. The CDR3 nucleotides are TGTGCCAGCAAGAGGGACAGGGGGTCCTACAATGAGCAGTTCTTC. As protein: CASKRDRGSYNEQFF.

The V call is TRBV3-1 (or the pseudogene TRBV3-2), the J call TRBJ1-5, with 12 positions matching TRBD1. Per the germline V gene, CDR1 is LGHDT and CDR2 is YNNKEL (reference sequence). The CDR3 is 18 residues long. J lost 1 base, V lost 4 bases, and 8 bases had no gene match. The CDR3: CASSRGWGQGASNQPQHF. In DNA form, the CDR3 reads TGTGCCAGCAGCCGGGGGTGGGGACAGGGGGCGAGCAATCAGCCCCAGCATTTT.

The CDR3 loop is CASSLGRGKNIQYF. In DNA form, the CDR3 reads TGTGCCAGCAGCTTGGGCAGGGGAAAAAACATTCAGTACTTC. The V call is TRBV7-9, the J call TRBJ2-4; perhaps TRBD1 as D (6 bases). The V end lost 3 bases, the J end lost 4 bases, and 10 bases lay between the germline ends. The germline V gene has CDR1 SEHNR and CDR2 FQNEAQ (reference sequence). The length of the CDR3 is 14 residues.

This chain's CDR3 is CASSSPRDRGDYGYTF. CDR3 nucleotides: TGTGCCAGCAGCTCACCCCGGGACAGAGGAGACTATGGCTACACCTTC. The rearrangement joins TRBV6-2 or TRBV6-3 to TRBJ1-2; 7 nucleotides agree with TRBD1. Germline V CDR1 and CDR2: MNHEY, SVGEGT. CDR3 length: 16 amino acids. V lost 6 bases, J lost 3 bases, and 13 bases stayed unmatched.

This clone was seen a single time. The J gene is TRBJ2-7, the V gene TRBV5-4; maybe TRBD1 (6 bases). Germline lookup yields CDR1 SGHNT and CDR2 YYREEE (reference sequence). The CDR3 runs to 15 residues. Trimming left V 2 bases short and J 4 bases short, with 16 bases between. DNA of the CDR3: TGTGCCAGCAGCTTTAATACAGGGCCTACTTACGAGCAGTACTTC. Translating it yields CASSFNTGPTYEQYF.

V and J are TRBV19 and TRBJ1-5; D ambiguous. The germline V and J ends were trimmed by 7 bases and 2 bases, with 15 bases remaining between them. The germline gives CDR1 LNHDA, CDR2 SQIVND (reference sequence). This CDR3 has 15 amino acids. The CDR3 sequence is CASILDTRGNQPQHF. In DNA form, the CDR3 reads TGTGCCAGTATCCTCGACACTAGGGGCAATCAGCCCCAGCATTTT.

The rearrangement joins TRBV18 to TRBJ1-1; D uncertain. The CDR3 loop spans 15 amino acids. In germline, CDR1 is KGHSH, CDR2 LQKENI. The V end lost 6 bases, the J end lost 0 bases, and 14 bases lay between the germline ends. CDR3 in amino acids: CASSLKQPMNTEAFF. Written as DNA, the CDR3 is TGTGCCAGCTCCCTAAAGCAACCCATGAACACTGAAGCTTTCTTT.

As regards this clone: In the same sample, other DNA sequences code for this CDR3. This chain links TRBV15 with TRBJ1-3, with 9 nucleotides matching TRBD1. CDR1 LNHNV and CDR2 YYDKDF come from the germline V gene (reference sequence). This CDR3 contains 15 residues. The junction had 2 bases not matched to a gene; V was cut back by 3 bases and J by 2 bases. The CDR3 loop is CATSRDRGTGNTIYF. In DNA form, the CDR3 reads TGTGCCACCAGCAGGGACAGGGGAACTGGAAACACCATATATTTT. Full variable domain (remainder filled in from reference TRBV15 and TRBJ1-3): DAMVIQNPRYQVTQFGKPVTLSCSQTLNHNVMYWYQQKSSQAPKLLFHYYDKDFNNEADTPDNFQSRRPNTSFCFLDIRSPGLGDTAMYLCATSRDRGTGNTIYFGEGSWLTVV.

This clone was observed a few times. The chain couples TRBV7-3 to TRBJ1-6, with 7 bases that match TRBD1. The trim removed 3 bases at V and 10 bases at J, leaving 3 bases unmatched. Germline V CDR1 and CDR2: SGHTA, FQGTGA. The CDR3 runs to 13 residues. In DNA, the CDR3 is TGTGCCAGCAGCTTGACAGGGCAATCACCCCTCCACTTT. Translation: CASSLTGQSPLHF. Combining the CDR3 with reference TRBV7-3 and TRBJ1-6 gives the whole variable domain GAGVSQTPSNKVTEKGKYVELRCDPISGHTALYWYRQSLGQGPEFLIYFQGTGAADDSGLPNDRFFAVRPEGSVSTLKIQRTERGDSAVYLCASSLTGQSPLHFGNGTRLTVT.

The chain carries TRBV5-1 and TRBJ2-7, with TRBD2 identical over 8 bases. Trimming cost V 4 bases and J 0 bases; bases outside gene matches: 3. The CDR3 extends over 14 amino acids. The germline gives CDR1 SGHRS, CDR2 YFSETQ. CDR3 DNA: TGCGCCAGCAGCAGTAGCGGGGTCTCCTACGAGCAGTACTTC. Its protein is CASSSSGVSYEQYF.

This clone was picked up one time. The rearrangement uses TRBV6-1 and TRBJ2-1; TRBD1 aligns across 9 bases. Germline CDR1 is MNHNS and CDR2 is SASEGT. Unmatched junction bases numbered 8, after V lost 1 base and J lost 13 bases. The CDR3 extends over 14 amino acids. The CDR3, as DNA: TGTGCCAGCAGTGAAGGTGGGGACAGGGTAAGACAGTTCTTC. Translated, it gives CASSEGGDRVRQFF.

This clone was observed a handful of times. V gene TRBV19 combines with J gene TRBJ2-2; maybe TRBD1 (5 bases). CDR1 and CDR2 from the germline V gene are LNHDA and SQIVND (reference sequence). Trimming took off 2 bases at V and 3 bases at J, with 16 bases between the two ends. CDR3 length: 17 residues. The CDR3 is CASSINPLIQDTGELFF. The CDR3 DNA sequence: TGTGCCAGTAGTATAAACCCTCTTATACAGGACACCGGGGAGCTGTTTTTT.

V usage is TRBV7-2 and J usage is TRBJ1-5; TRBD1 aligns across 7 bases. CDR1 is SGHTA, CDR2 FQGNSA, per germline. J was trimmed by 3 bases and V by 4 bases; bases with no gene match: 6. The CDR3 has 15 amino acids. For the CDR3, the DNA is TGTGCCAGCAGCTACGACAGGGCGCTCAATCAGCCCCAGCATTTT. Residues: CASSYDRALNQPQHF.

V is TRBV28 and J is TRBJ2-7; no firm D call. CDR1 and CDR2 from the germline V gene are MDHEN and SYDVKM. V dropped 8 bases and J dropped 3 bases, with 11 bases sitting between them. This CDR3 has 12 residues. CDR3: CASREAYYEQYF. Here the CDR3 DNA reads TGTGCCAGCCGCGAAGCCTACTACGAGCAGTACTTC.

This clone was picked up a small number of times. V is TRBV12-3 or TRBV12-4 and J is TRBJ2-7; D not certain. The CDR3 loop spans 11 amino acids. Trimming took 4 bases from V and 3 from J, leaving 4 bases between them. The CDR3 DNA reads TGTGCCAGCAGTTCCTACTACGAGCAGTACTTC. Its protein product is CASSSYYEQYF.

The chain combines TRBV9 with TRBJ1-2; D gene unclear. This CDR3 comprises 16 residues. V shed 1 base and J shed 4 bases, with 17 bases lying between them. The germline V gene encodes CDR1 SGDLS and CDR2 YYNGEE. DNA of the CDR3: TGTGCCAGCAGCGTAAACCCCTCGGCAGGCGCCTATGGCTACACCTTC. As protein: CASSVNPSAGAYGYTF.

The rearrangement uses TRBV6-4 and TRBJ2-1; TRBD2 matches at 13 bases. The CDR3 totals 20 residues. CDR1 and CDR2 from the germline V gene are MRHNA and SNTAGT. The J segment lost 0 bases and the V segment lost 0 bases, leaving 8 bases of the junction unmatched. CDR3 in amino acids: CASSDSVGLAGPSSYNEQFF. CDR3 in DNA: TGTGCCAGCAGTGACTCTGTGGGACTAGCGGGGCCTAGCTCCTACAATGAGCAGTTCTTC.

The genes are TRBV5-5 and TRBJ2-1; 10 bases match TRBD2. The V and J ends lost 0 bases and 10 bases, in that order; junction bases with no gene match: 10. Germline lookup yields CDR1 SGHKS and CDR2 YYEKEE (reference sequence). The CDR3 covers 16 residues. The chain's CDR3 is CASSLAEGLAIREQFF. CDR3 in DNA: TGTGCCAGCAGCTTGGCGGAGGGACTAGCGATACGAGAGCAGTTCTTC. Full variable domain (remainder filled in from reference TRBV5-5 and TRBJ2-1): DAGVTQSPTHLIKTRGQQVTLRCSPISGHKSVSWYQQVLGQGPQFIFQYYEKEERGRGNFPDRFSARQFPNYSSELNVNALLLGDSALYLCASSLAEGLAIREQFFGPGTRLTVL.